Presented here are 31 T cell receptor beta chains from one specimen sequenced in a study of human T cells and chemical hapten exposure. One entry per CDR3 protein results from TCRdb running MiXCR on the RACE reads. The sample comprises around 380,000 distinct CDR3 sequences, 4.8% of which are singletons, and around 2% rests with the top ten. Time point given: patch test 1, 2 weeks after DPC sensitization. Treatment given: therapeutic diphenylcyclopropenone sensitization with weekly scalp DPC. The starting material was whole blood, obtained in connection with sensitization to the hapten diphenylcyclopropenone (DPC). Receptor source: a woman in her fifties or sixties with alopecia areata. Some clones in this sample may be carry-over from other donors' samples.

This clonotype was seen at least ten times. This chain links TRBV5-5 with TRBJ1-2, with 7 bases lining up with TRBD1. CDR1 SGHKS and CDR2 YYEKEE come from the germline V gene (reference sequence). CDR3 length: 13 residues. The junction had 9 bases not matched to a gene; V was cut back by 0 bases and J by 13 bases. The chain's CDR3 is CASSLEQGSPSTF. CDR3 in DNA: TGTGCCAGCAGCTTGGAACAGGGGTCTCCAAGCACCTTC.

The V call is TRBV4-1, the J call TRBJ2-3, with 7 bases matching TRBD2. The V gene's germline CDR1 is MGHRA and CDR2 YSYEKL. The junction had 3 bases not matched to a gene; V was cut back by 2 bases and J by 7 bases. The CDR3 contains 13 residues. As DNA, the CDR3 is TGCGCCAGCAGCCAACAAGGGACTAATACGCAGTATTTT. As protein: CASSQQGTNTQYF.

The J gene is TRBJ1-2, the V gene TRBV6-6, with D hard to call. Trimming took 6 bases from V and 5 from J, leaving 16 bases between them. Germline-derived CDR1 and CDR2 are MNHNY and SVGAGI (reference sequence). This CDR3 region has 14 residues. The CDR3 coding sequence is TGTGCCAGCAGCCCAACAAAGGCGATATATGGCTACACCTTC. Translated: CASSPTKAIYGYTF.

The chain has TRBV2 and TRBJ1-5, with D unclear. The CDR3 has 14 amino acids. The germline V gene has CDR1 SNHLY and CDR2 FYNNEI. Trimming stripped 3 bases from V and 3 bases from J, with 9 bases between. For the CDR3, the DNA is TGTGCCAGCAGTGATACGGGCTACAATCAGCCCCAGCATTTT. Translated, it gives CASSDTGYNQPQHF.

The table lists this clonotype with many counts. V is TRBV21-1 and J is TRBJ1-5; the table's D gene call, TRBD1, was not cross checked with the DNA. TRBV21-1 has pseudogene status. The CDR3 covers 17 residues. This CDR3 is CASSRGPTGGRGQPQHF. CDR3 in DNA: TGTGCCAGCAGCAGGGGCCCAACAGGGGGAAGGGGTCAGCCCCAGCATTTT.

CDR3 in amino acids: CAISEGGRAFF. The DNA for the CDR3 is TGTGCCATCAGTGAAGGGGGAAGAGCTTTCTTT. The chain links TRBV10-3 to TRBJ1-1, with D tentatively TRBD1 (6 bases). The V gene's germline CDR1 is ENHRY and CDR2 SYGVKD. There are 11 residues in the CDR3. The V end lost 3 bases, the J end lost 10 bases, and 9 bases lay between the germline ends.

Ten or more counts support this clonotype. The chain carries TRBV28 and TRBJ2-7, with TRBD2 identical over 10 bases. V lost 6 bases and J lost 5; bases outside the gene matches: 10. The CDR3 is made up of 15 amino acids. Germline V gene data show CDR1 as MDHEN and CDR2 as SYDVKM. The CDR3 DNA reads as TGTGCCAGCAGACCCCAGGTAGCGGGAGGCCACGAGCAGTACTTC. This encodes CASRPQVAGGHEQYF. The full variable domain, rest sourced from reference TRBV28 and TRBJ2-7, is DVKVTQSSRYLVKRTGEKVFLECVQDMDHENMFWYRQDPGLGLRLIYFSYDVKMKEKGDIPEGYSVSREKKERFSLILESASTNQTSMYLCASRPQVAGGHEQYFGPGTRLTVT.

This clonotype was observed at least ten times. The V gene is TRBV6-1, the J gene TRBJ2-3; 14 positions match TRBD2. With V trimmed by 6 bases and J by 2 bases, 19 bases remained unmatched. Germline-derived CDR1 and CDR2 are MNHNS and SASEGT. The CDR3 is 21 residues long. The CDR3 DNA sequence: TGTGCCAGCAGCCCTACTCCGGGACTAGCGGGAGAGGGAAGGGTCACAGATACGCAGTATTTT. This translates into CASSPTPGLAGEGRVTDTQYF.

This clonotype turned up a few times. The chain is built from TRBV24-1 and TRBJ2-2, with 8 bases aligning to TRBD1. The CDR3 extends over 16 amino acids. CDR1 and CDR2 from the germline V gene are KGHDR and SFDVKD. V dropped 2 bases and J dropped 3; count of bases not matched to a gene: 4. The CDR3 reads CATSDSGGADTGELFF. The CDR3 coding sequence is TGTGCCACCAGTGATTCAGGGGGCGCAGACACCGGGGAGCTGTTTTTT.

This clonotype was detected many times. The chain joins TRBV7-2 to TRBJ1-4, with a weak D call TRBD1 (5 bases). Germline loops: CDR1 SGHTA, CDR2 FQGNSA. The CDR3 totals 13 residues. V was clipped by 6 bases and J by 8 bases, with 13 bases between them. CDR3 in amino acids: CASRRQIGEKLFF. In DNA, the CDR3 is TGTGCCAGCAGGCGACAGATCGGGGAAAAACTGTTTTTT.

In this sample, this clonotype turned up a few times. This chain connects TRBV27 to TRBJ2-5, with D possibly matching TRBD1 (6 bases). Germline V gene data show CDR1 as MNHEY and CDR2 as SMNVEV (reference sequence). V gave up 5 bases and J gave up 0 bases, with 7 bases separating them. The CDR3 spans 13 residues. The CDR3 spells CASSTGNQETQYF. In nucleotides, the CDR3 is TGTGCCAGCAGTACAGGGAACCAAGAGACCCAGTACTTC.

This clonotype has only a few counts. The chain has TRBV7-9 and TRBJ1-5; D call uncertain. CDR3 length: 15 amino acids. Germline assignment: CDR1 SEHNR and CDR2 FQNEAQ (reference sequence). Trimming left V 1 base short and J 9 bases short, with 16 bases between. CDR3 DNA: TGTGCCAGCAGCTTAGGACACGGGGTTAATTCGCCCCAGCATTTT. It translates to CASSLGHGVNSPQHF.

This rearrangement joins TRBV29-1 to TRBJ2-7; D is possibly TRBD2 (5 bases). Trimming left V 4 bases short and J 7 bases short, with 20 bases between. The length of the CDR3 is 14 residues. CDR1 SQVTM and CDR2 ANQGSEA come from the germline V gene. The CDR3 region is CSVGFASSHTEQYF. DNA of the CDR3: TGCAGCGTTGGCTTCGCTAGCAGCCATACAGAGCAGTACTTC.

This clonotype was seen more than once but under ten times. In nucleotides, the CDR3 is TGCGCCAGCAGCTTGTCCAGGGATAACTATGGCTACACCTTC. This gives the protein CASSLSRDNYGYTF. This chain connects TRBV5-1 to TRBJ1-2, with a possible D match to TRBD1 (5 bases). CDR1 is SGHRS and CDR2 is YFSETQ in the germline V gene. The CDR3 is 14 amino acids. Trimming took off 1 base at V and 1 base at J, with 8 bases between the two ends.

This clonotype has only a few counts. The chain employs TRBV29-1 and TRBJ2-1; 11 bases agree with TRBD2. V lost 5 bases and J lost 1; bases outside the gene matches: 7. The CDR3 consists of 16 residues. Germline lookup yields CDR1 SQVTM and CDR2 ANQGSEA. The CDR3 spells CSVLSGRAVSYNEQFF. As DNA, the CDR3 is TGCAGCGTTCTTAGCGGGAGGGCCGTATCCTACAATGAGCAGTTCTTC.

This clonotype was observed many times. The chain has TRBV20-1 and TRBJ1-5; tentative D call: TRBD1 (5 bases). Germline V gene data show CDR1 as DFQATT and CDR2 as SNEGSKA (reference sequence). The CDR3 contains 15 residues. The ends were cut back, 3 bases at V and 1 base at J, with 13 bases in the middle. The CDR3, as DNA: TGCAGTGCTAGTATTATTCAGGGAAGCAATCAGCCCCAGCATTTT. Translating it yields CSASIIQGSNQPQHF.

This clonotype was seen only a few times. This chain's CDR3 is CASSSYGGNYGYTF. Here the CDR3 DNA reads TGTGCCAGCAGCTCCTATGGGGGCAACTATGGCTACACCTTC. The chain employs TRBV28 and TRBJ1-2; TRBD1 is a possible D gene (6 bases). Germline V gene data show CDR1 as MDHEN and CDR2 as SYDVKM. Trimming cost V 6 bases and J 2 bases, with 13 bases left between them. The CDR3 covers 14 residues.

This clonotype has only a few counts. J is TRBJ2-7 and V is TRBV6-2 or TRBV6-3; D unresolved. V dropped 1 base and J dropped 2 bases, with 6 bases sitting between them. Germline V gives CDR1 MNHEY, CDR2 SVGEGT. CDR3 length: 13 amino acids. DNA for the CDR3: TGTGCCAGCAGTTACTTGGTAGCCTACGAGCAGTACTTC. Amino acid sequence: CASSYLVAYEQYF.

This chain links TRBV5-1 with TRBJ1-6; 11 nucleotides align to TRBD1. The germline V gene has CDR1 SGHRS and CDR2 YFSETQ. The CDR3 has 17 residues. The J segment lost 6 bases and the V segment lost 3 bases, leaving 8 bases of the junction unmatched. The CDR3 bases are TGCGCCAGCAGCTGGATAGGACAGGGGGCGTTTAATTCACCCCTCCACTTT. This codes for CASSWIGQGAFNSPLHF.

This chain links TRBV7-9 with TRBJ1-3; TRBD1 matches at 8 bases. Losses at the gene ends were 3 bases for V and 0 bases for J; bases not matched to a gene: 7. Germline V gene lookup returns CDR1 SEHNR and CDR2 FQNEAQ (reference sequence). CDR3 size: 17 residues. CDR3 bases: TGTGCCAGCAGCTTGACAGGGGACATCTTCTCTGGAAACACCATATATTTT. Its protein is CASSLTGDIFSGNTIYF.

This clonotype was seen at least ten times. The chain combines TRBV6-5 with TRBJ2-2; D gene ambiguous. The CDR3 spans 12 residues. CDR1 is MNHEY and CDR2 is SVGAGI in the germline V gene. The V gene lost 3 bases and the J gene lost 5 bases, with 4 bases spanning the gap. For the CDR3, the DNA is TGTGCCAGCAGTTATGGAACCGGGGAGCTGTTTTTT. Residues: CASSYGTGELFF.

To note about this clonotype: A much larger clone differs from this one at a single base, so this may be a read error. The CDR3 sequence: CASSWRQGARGTEAFF. The CDR3 nucleotides are TGCGCCAGCAGCTGGCGACAGGGGGCGCGAGGCACTGAAGCTTTCTTT. The V call is TRBV5-1, the J call TRBJ1-1, with TRBD1 identical over 10 bases. This CDR3 comprises 16 residues. CDR1 and CDR2 (germline): SGHRS, YFSETQ. The J segment lost 4 bases and the V segment lost 3 bases, leaving 9 bases of the junction unmatched. Full variable domain (missing parts from reference TRBV5-1 and TRBJ1-1): KAGVTQTPRYLIKTRGQQVTLSCSPISGHRSVSWYQQTPGQGLQFLFEYFSETQRNKGNFPGRFSGRQFSNSRSEMNVSTLELGDSALYLCASSWRQGARGTEAFFGQGTRLTVV.

This clonotype appeared many times. The rearrangement uses TRBV12-3 or TRBV12-4 and TRBJ1-1; the D is unclear. The CDR3 has 12 amino acids. The V end was cut by 3 bases, the J end by 7 bases, with 9 bases between. The CDR3 loop reads CASSLSQVEAFF. In DNA form, the CDR3 reads TGTGCCAGCAGTTTGAGTCAGGTTGAAGCTTTCTTT.

This clonotype has ten or more counts. CDR3 in DNA: TGTGCCAGCAGTTGGAGAACCGCCCCATATAGCAATCAGCCCCAGCATTTT. It translates to CASSWRTAPYSNQPQHF. The J gene is TRBJ1-5, the V gene TRBV28; D gene uncertain. CDR1 is MDHEN, CDR2 SYDVKM, per germline. V was shortened by 4 bases and J by 0 bases, with 16 bases between the two germline ends. This CDR3 comprises 17 residues. Looking up the rest from reference TRBV28 and TRBJ1-5 gives the full variable domain: DVKVTQSSRYLVKRTGEKVFLECVQDMDHENMFWYRQDPGLGLRLIYFSYDVKMKEKGDIPEGYSVSREKKERFSLILESASTNQTSMYLCASSWRTAPYSNQPQHFGDGTRLSIL.

The table lists this clonotype with many counts. The chain employs TRBV7-2 and TRBJ2-1; D call uncertain. CDR1 and CDR2 (germline): SGHTA, FQGNSA. Trimming took 3 bases from V and 6 from J, leaving 15 bases between them. CDR3 length: 15 amino acids. CDR3 bases: TGTGCCAGCAGCTTGCCGGGCCTGGAATCCAATGAGCAGTTCTTC. Amino acids: CASSLPGLESNEQFF.

This clonotype was observed a few times. The CDR3 DNA follows: TGTGCCACCAGTGATACTACAGGGGCAGATACGCAGTATTTT. Its protein is CATSDTTGADTQYF. The gene calls are TRBV24-1 and TRBJ2-3, with 7 bases fitting TRBD1. Germline V gene data show CDR1 as KGHDR and CDR2 as SFDVKD. Trimming cost V 3 bases and J 4 bases; bases outside gene matches: 3. The CDR3 runs 14 residues.

This clonotype was seen ten or more times. The chain is built from TRBV10-3 and TRBJ2-3; TRBD2 might be the D (6 bases). This CDR3 spans 14 amino acids. Germline CDR1 ENHRY, CDR2 SYGVKD. Trimming removed 10 bases at V and 2 bases at J, with 16 bases between. This CDR3 is CASQPAGLTDTQYF. CDR3 bases: TGTGCCAGTCAGCCAGCGGGCCTCACAGATACGCAGTATTTT.

This clonotype was detected many times. The chain carries TRBV7-2 and TRBJ2-1; 9 bases match TRBD1. J lost 3 bases, V lost 5 bases, and 5 bases had no gene match. Looked up from germline, CDR1 is SGHTA and CDR2 is FQGNSA. The CDR3 has 15 residues. The CDR3 loop reads CASSPDRGNYNEQFF. In DNA, the CDR3 is TGTGCCAGCAGCCCCGACAGGGGGAACTACAATGAGCAGTTCTTC.

This rearrangement joins TRBV3-1 to TRBJ2-7; no definite D call. Per germline, CDR1 LGHDT and CDR2 YNNKEL (reference sequence). V lost 1 base and J 9 bases, leaving 7 bases between the germline ends. This CDR3 is 11 amino acids long. In DNA, the CDR3 is TGTGCCAGCAGCCAAGGGCGCGGGCAGTACTTC. This sequence encodes CASSQGRGQYF.

The chain has TRBV7-2 and TRBJ2-3, with a possible D match to TRBD2 (5 bases). CDR1 SGHTA and CDR2 FQGNSA come from the germline V gene. Between the trimmed V and J ends, which lost 2 bases and 9 bases, there was a span of 12 bases. The CDR3 is made up of 13 amino acids. This chain's CDR3 is CASSLQLDRTQYF. Written as DNA, the CDR3 is TGTGCCAGCAGCTTACAACTAGACCGGACGCAGTATTTT.

The chain joins TRBV27 to TRBJ2-5, with D tentatively TRBD2 (5 bases). Per the germline V gene, CDR1 is MNHEY and CDR2 is SMNVEV (reference sequence). The CDR3 covers 14 residues. The V end lost 4 bases, the J end lost 5 bases, and 14 bases lay between the germline ends. CDR3 coding DNA: TGTGCCAGCAGTTCCCATCCGGACTCCGAGACCCAGTACTTC. Its translation is CASSSHPDSETQYF.